One and the same sample provided the 8 T cell receptor beta chains below, sequenced in a study of T-cell reconstitution after alpha-beta-depleted transplantation in children (dated by TCRdb to the mid-2010s). To prepare the library, PCR was applied. The listed sequencing device is Illumina HiSeq 2500. TCR libraries were prepared with molecular barcoding, using unique molecular identifiers to normalize TCRbeta repertoire quantification. The public reads were quality trimmed at Q25 with fastp and then assembled into clones with MiXCR by TCRdb, keeping productive beta chains. Rows with one shared CDR3 protein collapse into an entry with the most common genes and DNA. This sample gives around 670,000 distinct CDR3 sequences in total; 10% to 15% of them show up just once. The top ten hold 0.65% to 0.9% of the sample. The treatment or condition label, read with the paper, signifies: allogeneic hematopoietic cell transplantation with graft depleted of TCRalphabeta T cells and CD19 B cells.

Sequenced material: PBMCs, taken before TCRalphabeta/CD19-depleted stem cell transplant. Receptors were obtained from a girl under 10 years old with congenital amegakaryocytic thrombocytopenia, due to receive a stem cell transplant.

This clonotype has a handful of counts. This sequence joins TRBV7-9 and TRBJ1-1; 8 bases match TRBD1. Trimming at V came to 4 bases and at J to 4 bases, leaving 5 bases not matched to a gene. Germline V lookup: CDR1 SEHNR, CDR2 FQNEAQ (reference sequence). The CDR3 runs 14 residues. Written as DNA, the CDR3 is TGTGCCAGCAGCTACCTCCAGGGGGCCACTGAAGCTTTCTTT. It translates to CASSYLQGATEAFF.

This clonotype was counted ten times or more. The chain has TRBV5-1 and TRBJ2-5; D not certain. CDR3 length: 16 residues. The V and J ends lost 0 bases and 5 bases respectively, with 17 bases between them. Germline V gene data show CDR1 as SGHRS and CDR2 as YFSETQ. The CDR3 DNA reads TGCGCCAGCAGCTTGGATGGGTCCGGGTTGGGCGAGACCCAGTACTTC. It translates to CASSLDGSGLGETQYF.

This clonotype has a count of ten or more. The genes are TRBV6-5 and TRBJ2-1; TRBD1 is a possible D gene (7 bases). From germline, CDR1 is MNHEY and CDR2 SVGAGI. Trimming shortened V by 2 bases and J by 7 bases, and 15 bases separated the two germline ends. This CDR3 region has 15 residues. CDR3 sequence reads: CASSYGPGGWNEQFF. In DNA form, the CDR3 reads TGTGCCAGCAGTTACGGCCCAGGGGGGTGGAATGAGCAGTTCTTC.

This clonotype has a count of ten or more. V usage is TRBV20-1 and J usage is TRBJ2-1, with 15 bases aligning to TRBD2. CDR1 DFQATT and CDR2 SNEGSKA come from the germline V gene (reference sequence). V was clipped by 6 bases and J by 8 bases; unmatched bases: 8. The CDR3 is made up of 15 amino acids. CDR3 loop: CSALGLAGGHHEQFF. The CDR3 nucleotides are TGCAGTGCCCTCGGACTAGCGGGAGGGCACCATGAGCAGTTCTTC.

V is TRBV5-1 and J is TRBJ2-3; D not certain. The germline V gene has CDR1 SGHRS and CDR2 YFSETQ. The CDR3 spans 13 residues. V was clipped by 5 bases and J by 3 bases, with 10 bases between them. This CDR3 reads CASRATGTDTQYF. CDR3 coding DNA: TGCGCCAGCAGGGCGACTGGGACAGATACGCAGTATTTT.

This clonotype was detected many times. This chain uses TRBV20-1 with TRBJ2-1; 9 nucleotides align to TRBD1. The CDR3 length is 14 residues. The trim removed 0 bases at V and 6 bases at J, leaving 3 bases unmatched. Germline V gene sequence: CDR1 DFQATT, CDR2 SNEGSKA (reference sequence). The CDR3 DNA sequence: TGCAGTGCTAGAGAGGGACAGGGAGGCAATGAGCAGTTCTTC. It yields the protein CSAREGQGGNEQFF.

V gene TRBV5-1 combines with J gene TRBJ2-7; tentatively, D is TRBD1 or TRBD2 (5 bases each). The germline CDR1 and CDR2 sequences are SGHRS and YFSETQ. The CDR3 runs 16 residues. Between the trimmed V and J ends, which lost 0 bases and 3 bases, there was a span of 16 bases. In nucleotides, the CDR3 is TGCGCCAGCAGCTTGGCCAGTACAGGAGAGGGCTACGAGCAGTACTTC. Amino acids: CASSLASTGEGYEQYF.

This clonotype was observed many times. The chain couples TRBV6-5 to TRBJ1-1; D unclear. The CDR3 is 11 amino acids. V shed 6 bases and J shed 4 bases, with 6 bases lying between them. CDR1 MNHEY and CDR2 SVGAGI come from the germline V gene. As DNA, the CDR3 is TGTGCCAGCAGCTCCCCCACTGAAGCTTTCTTT. Encoded protein: CASSSPTEAFF.